This is a list of T cell receptor beta chains from one sample in a study of blood T cell repertoires in COVID-19. The table came from immunoSEQ multiplex PCR; TCRdb's copy has only in-frame clones and leaves some out. The sample holds some 330,000 clones, approximately 89% seen once. The specimen was PBMCs or T cells enriched from blood (not recorded which). These receptors all stem from a man in his forties in a cohort exposed to, infected with or recovered from COVID-19 (not recorded which). Both conserved end residues are part of each CDR3. The D gene is left open where the match is weak. Clone size, where shown, is once, few, many, or a class for clones that have expanded.

V	D	size	J	CDR3	DNA
TRBV27	.	.	TRBJ2-3	CASSLTLTNGYSTDTQYF	TGTGCCAGCAGTTTAACCCTGACAAATGGATATAGCACAGATACGCAGTATTTT
TRBV4-2	TRBD2	.	TRBJ2-3	CASSQEPRASGRAGGDTQYF	TGTGCCAGCAGCCAAGAACCGAGGGCTAGCGGGAGAGCCGGGGGAGATACGCAGTATTTT
TRBV19	.	once	TRBJ2-7	CASSKTRYEQYF	TGTGCCAGTAGTAAGACACGTTACGAGCAGTACTTC
TRBV25-1	TRBD1	.	TRBJ1-2	CASSESTGGNYGYTF	TGTGCCAGCAGTGAATCCACAGGGGGCAACTATGGCTACACCTTC
TRBV29-1	TRBD1	.	TRBJ1-2	CSVGLPTGNYGYTF	TGCAGCGTTGGCCTTCCGACAGGGAACTATGGCTACACCTTC
TRBV5-6	TRBD1	.	TRBJ1-2	CASSWRQGTNLFYGYTF	TGTGCCAGCAGCTGGAGACAGGGAACAAACCTTTTCTATGGCTACACCTTC
TRBV18	.	.	TRBJ1-1	CASSPLGGETNTEAFF	TGTGCCAGCTCACCACTTGGGGGCGAAACGAACACTGAAGCTTTCTTT
TRBV5-1	TRBD1	.	TRBJ2-7	CASSSGQGAYEQYF	TGCGCCAGCAGCTCGGGACAGGGGGCATACGAGCAGTACTTC
TRBV7-2	TRBD2	.	TRBJ2-5	CASSLNPAGAGETQYF	TGTGCCAGCAGCTTGAATCCAGCGGGAGCGGGAGAGACCCAGTACTTC
TRBV6-5	.	.	TRBJ1-5	CASSSRGGLRQPQHF	TGTGCCAGCAGTTCTCGAGGGGGTTTGCGGCAGCCCCAGCATTTT
TRBV5-6	.	.	TRBJ2-7	CASSHSSYEQYF	TGTGCCAGCAGCCACAGCTCCTACGAGCAGTACTTC
TRBV19	.	.	TRBJ2-7	CASRDTGSYEQYF	TGTGCCTCCCGGGACACGGGCTCCTACGAGCAGTACTTC
TRBV2	.	.	TRBJ2-5	CASSEDSGTQYF	TGTGCCAGCAGTGAAGACAGTGGGACCCAGTACTTC
TRBV14	.	.	TRBJ2-5	CASSPGLQETQYF	TGTGCCAGCAGCCCGGGACTCCAAGAGACCCAGTACTTC
TRBV27	TRBD2	.	TRBJ2-1	CASARTSGRPNYNEQFF	TGTGCCAGTGCCAGGACTAGCGGGAGGCCGAATTACAATGAGCAGTTCTTC
TRBV4-2	TRBD1	.	TRBJ1-5	CASSQTKTGGQPQHF	TGTGCCAGCAGCCAAACCAAAACAGGGGGTCAGCCCCAGCATTTT
TRBV7-2	.	.	TRBJ2-5	CASSLAHRVETQYF	TGTGCCAGCAGCTTAGCTCACAGGGTAGAGACCCAGTACTTC
TRBV19	TRBD2	.	TRBJ2-1	CASSIDSSGPYNEQFF	TGTGCCAGTAGTATAGATTCTAGCGGGCCCTACAATGAGCAGTTCTTC
TRBV4-1	.	.	TRBJ1-2	CASSQGAYGYTF	TGCGCCAGCAGCCAAGGGGCCTATGGCTACACCTTC
TRBV29-1	.	.	TRBJ2-7	CSVEERGVYEQYF	TGCAGCGTTGAAGAGCGGGGAGTGTACGAGCAGTACTTC
TRBV5-5	TRBD2	.	TRBJ2-7	CASRPSGSSYEQYF	TGTGCCAGCAGGCCTAGCGGGAGCTCCTACGAGCAGTACTTC
TRBV15	.	.	TRBJ2-1	CATSSTMKLSSYNEQFF	TGTGCCACCAGCAGTACAATGAAGTTAAGCTCCTACAATGAGCAGTTCTTC
TRBV7-2	.	few	TRBJ2-1	CASSSSGKDNEQFF	TGTGCCAGCAGCTCGTCCGGGAAGGATAATGAGCAGTTCTTC
TRBV18	.	.	TRBJ1-1	CASSPPATVFSAFF	TGTGCCAGCTCACCACCGGCGACAGTATTCTCTGCTTTCTTT
TRBV11-3	TRBD2	once	TRBJ2-1	CASSSRTSGENEQFF	TGTGCCAGCAGCTCCAGGACTAGCGGGGAGAATGAGCAGTTCTTC
TRBV27	TRBD1	.	TRBJ1-2	CASGLGPMGQSYGYTF	TGTGCCAGCGGGTTGGGACCCATGGGACAGTCCTATGGCTACACCTTC
TRBV28	.	.	TRBJ2-7	CASSFLSVPTYEQYF	TGTGCCAGCAGTTTTCTAAGCGTCCCCACCTACGAGCAGTACTTC
TRBV7-2	.	.	TRBJ2-7	CASSPLTRLGYEQYF	TGTGCCAGCAGCCCCCTCACTAGGTTGGGCTACGAGCAGTACTTC
TRBV28	TRBD2	.	TRBJ2-2	CAGSTSGSTGELFF	TGTGCCGGGTCGACTAGCGGATCCACCGGGGAGCTGTTTTTT
TRBV2	TRBD1	.	TRBJ1-5	CASSEDRGLNQPQHF	TGTGCCAGCAGTGAGGACAGGGGGCTCAATCAGCCCCAGCATTTT
TRBV5-1	TRBD2	.	TRBJ2-7	CASSLGTLAGEVLEQYF	TGCGCCAGCAGCTTGGGAACTCTAGCGGGAGAAGTTCTCGAGCAGTACTTC
TRBV28	TRBD1	.	TRBJ2-3	CASSSGQGSTDTQYF	TGTGCCAGCAGTTCGGGACAGGGAAGCACAGATACGCAGTATTTT
TRBV7-3	TRBD2	.	TRBJ2-2	CASSSMGLAGAAGELFF	TGTGCCAGCAGCTCCATGGGACTAGCGGGAGCGGCCGGGGAGCTGTTTTTT
TRBV5-1	TRBD2	.	TRBJ2-1	CASRKAGGTYNEQFF	TGCGCCAGCAGAAAGGCGGGGGGTACATACAATGAGCAGTTCTTC
TRBV5-4	TRBD1	once	TRBJ2-1	CASSLAGAGGDNEQFF	TGTGCCAGCAGCTTGGCCGGGGCAGGGGGAGATAATGAGCAGTTCTTC
TRBV7-6	.	.	TRBJ2-7	CASSRGRIASEQYF	TGTGCCAGCAGCCGGGGAAGGATAGCTTCCGAGCAGTACTTC
TRBV5-1	.	.	TRBJ1-5	CASSLWSGYQPQHF	TGCGCCAGCAGCTTGTGGTCAGGGTATCAGCCCCAGCATTTT
TRBV6-5	TRBD1	.	TRBJ2-2	CATGQGLLGTGELFF	TGTGCCACAGGACAGGGCCTACTGGGCACCGGGGAGCTGTTTTTT
TRBV4-1	.	.	TRBJ2-1	CASSQGYGYTGPSFF	TGCGCCAGCAGCCAAGGGTATGGCTATACAGGGCCCTCGTTCTTC
TRBV5-1	.	.	TRBJ1-3	CASSLEGRGNSGNTIYF	TGCGCCAGCAGCTTGGAGGGCAGGGGTAACTCTGGAAACACCATATATTTT
TRBV6-5	.	.	TRBJ2-1	CASGDLTYEQFF	TGTGCCAGCGGGGACTTGACGTATGAGCAGTTCTTC
TRBV27	TRBD2	.	TRBJ2-7	CASKTGGPFYEQYF	TGTGCCAGCAAGACGGGAGGACCTTTTTACGAGCAGTACTTC
TRBV19	.	.	TRBJ2-1	CASSRQGLGSYNEQFF	TGTGCCAGTAGTAGGCAGGGGCTGGGCTCCTACAATGAGCAGTTCTTC
TRBV9	.	.	TRBJ2-1	CASSPGESSYNEQFF	TGTGCCAGCAGCCCAGGGGAGAGCTCCTACAATGAGCAGTTCTTC
TRBV9	TRBD1	.	TRBJ1-3	CASSGGQGYSGNTIYF	TGTGCCAGCAGCGGAGGACAGGGGTATTCTGGAAACACCATATATTTT
TRBV5-6	.	.	TRBJ2-7	CASSPTGSYEQYF	TGTGCCAGCAGCCCAACTGGCTCCTACGAGCAGTACTTC
TRBV27	TRBD1	.	TRBJ1-2	CASSFRDRSGYTF	TGTGCCAGCAGTTTTCGGGACAGGAGCGGCTACACCTTC
TRBV15	.	.	TRBJ2-5	CATSRQGTIQETQYF	TGTGCCACCAGCAGACAGGGGACGATACAAGAGACCCAGTACTTC
TRBV27	TRBD1	few	TRBJ1-1	CASSFDRGGTEAFF	TGTGCCAGCAGTTTTGACAGGGGAGGAACTGAAGCTTTCTTT